A single T cell receptor beta chain is shown here with its context. The antigen is not known. This record comes from a study of blood T cells in healthy people across ages. Findings and limits, study-wide: Reliance upon unsorted PBMCs precluded definitive naive versus antigen-experienced comparison.

Primed by a sample-barcoded 5' primer and a J-beta primer mix, a second PCR proceeded for 7 to 11 cycles. TCRdb re-derived calls from the 5' RACE reads in MiXCR, one entry per CDR3 protein. The sample contains roughly 560,000 distinct CDR3 sequences, less than 25% of which appear only once. Germline CDR1 reads SGDLS; CDR2 reads YYNGEE. The ends were cut back, 2 bases at V and 2 bases at J, with 4 bases in the middle. The CDR3 consists of 12 residues. This sample also appeared in a second study, on T cells of mothers and their children. From that report: Over 9.5 million reads per mother and approximately 3.2 million per child were obtained.

This sequence originates from a boy aged 5-17 years in good health. The J gene is TRBJ1-1, the V gene TRBV9; D is uncertain. The sample was blood. CDR3 DNA: TGTGCCAGCAGCGTGTCAAACACTGAAGCTTTCTTT. Translation gives CASSVSNTEAFF.